These 21 T cell receptor beta chains came from one sample sequenced in a study of beta chain features in type 1 diabetes (dated by TCRdb to the late 2010s). The library was prepared using the immunoSEQ multiplex PCR assay. All of the isolated RNA was reverse transcribed with the High Capacity cDNA Reverse Transcription Kit, so expressed TCRB transcripts were sequenced. Sourced from immuneACCESS, this table was stored by TCRdb with only in-frame sequences that have V and J called. A share of the clones is absent; for the studies checked, an unresolved V gene accounts for under half, and the remainder has no known explanation. The sample includes about 340,000 clones, with 6.5% to 10% observed a single time. Together, the top ten hold around 0.44% of the sample. Sequences were obtained from central memory CD4+ T cells from blood. The source of these receptors is a woman aged 18-29 years in good health.

The table lists this clone with a count of one. The J gene is TRBJ1-2, the V gene TRBV20-1; a weak D match, TRBD1 (5 bases). Germline V gives CDR1 DFQATT, CDR2 SNEGSKA (reference sequence). Trimming stripped 1 base from V and 6 bases from J, with 6 bases between. The length of the CDR3 is 11 residues. CDR3: CSARAGNGYTF. The CDR3 DNA follows: TGCAGTGCTAGAGCAGGGAATGGCTACACCTTC.

This clone was counted only a few times. The CDR3 region has the DNA TGTGCCAGCAGCCTACCCCCTGTGAGGGACTATGGCTACACCTTC. This translates into CASSLPPVRDYGYTF. J is TRBJ1-2 and V is TRBV28; D remains unclear. V lost 6 bases and J 3 bases, leaving 17 bases between the germline ends. The CDR3 loop spans 15 amino acids. Germline CDR1 MDHEN, CDR2 SYDVKM.

The chain carries TRBV4-3 and TRBJ1-2, with D tentatively TRBD1 (5 bases). Trimming removed 4 bases from V and 4 bases from J, with 22 bases in between. Germline assignment: CDR1 LGHNA and CDR2 YSLEER. The CDR3 has 17 residues. The CDR3 reads CASSPSSPRDGGYGYTF. DNA for the CDR3: TGCGCCAGCAGCCCATCTTCCCCCAGGGACGGGGGCTATGGCTACACCTTC.

This rearrangement joins TRBV4-3 to TRBJ2-7; 12 nucleotides match TRBD2. The CDR3 is 16 residues long. J lost 7 bases, V lost 1 base, and 8 bases had no gene match. Looked up from germline, CDR1 is LGHNA and CDR2 is YSLEER. The CDR3: CASSQGSSGRAGEQYF. CDR3 nucleotide sequence: TGCGCCAGCAGCCAAGGTTCTAGCGGGAGGGCTGGAGAGCAGTACTTC.

This clone was observed a handful of times. This rearrangement joins TRBV29-1 to TRBJ2-1, with 9 bases fitting TRBD1. This CDR3 is built from 16 residues. The junction had 8 bases not matched to a gene; V was cut back by 4 bases and J by 1 base. CDR1 SQVTM and CDR2 ANQGSEA come from the germline V gene. CDR3 protein: CSVGRGQGSSYNEQFF. As DNA, the CDR3 is TGCAGCGTTGGGCGTGGACAGGGGTCGTCCTACAATGAGCAGTTCTTC.

The table lists this clone with a few counts. This sample also contains other DNA sequences that code for the same CDR3. The chain uses TRBV7-2 and TRBJ2-7; D call uncertain. V was cut by 1 base and J by 3 bases, with 7 bases left in between. Germline V gene data show CDR1 as SGHTA and CDR2 as FQGNSA. This CDR3 has 13 amino acids. CDR3 protein: CASSLEKGYEQYF. The CDR3 bases are TGTGCCAGCAGCTTAGAGAAGGGCTACGAGCAGTACTTC.

This clone was detected a few times. V and J are TRBV4-2 and TRBJ1-5, with a possible D match to TRBD1 (5 bases). Looked up from germline, CDR1 is LGHNA and CDR2 is YNFKEQ. V was pared by 1 base and J by 6 bases, with 13 bases between. The CDR3 totals 15 residues. The DNA of the CDR3 is TGTGCCAGCAGCCAAGCAAGCAGGGAGGGTCAGCCCCAGCATTTT. Its translation: CASSQASREGQPQHF.

This clone was counted between two and nine times. This chain links TRBV10-3 with TRBJ2-1; 12 bases match TRBD2. This CDR3 is built from 17 residues. Looked up from germline, CDR1 is ENHRY and CDR2 is SYGVKD. V gave up 0 bases and J gave up 6 bases; unmatched junction bases: 6. The chain's CDR3 is CAISESDTSGRSNEQFF. In DNA, the CDR3 is TGTGCCATCAGTGAGTCAGACACTAGCGGGAGGTCCAATGAGCAGTTCTTC.

This chain connects TRBV5-1 to TRBJ1-5; D may be TRBD1 (5 bases). The CDR3 loop spans 15 amino acids. Germline CDR1 is SGHRS and CDR2 is YFSETQ. Trimming took off 4 bases at V and 4 bases at J, with 15 bases between the two ends. Written as DNA, the CDR3 is TGCGCCAGCAGCGCCTCAGGGACTCCTAATCAGCCCCAGCATTTT. Its translation: CASSASGTPNQPQHF.

This chain links TRBV6-5 with TRBJ1-5, with 7 bases fitting TRBD1. V shed 5 bases, J shed 1 base, and the junction held 5 bases outside the gene matches. Germline V gives CDR1 MNHEY, CDR2 SVGAGI. CDR3 length: 15 amino acids. The CDR3 nucleotides are TGTGCCAGCAGTCGATCACAGGGGAGCAATCAGCCCCAGCATTTT. This sequence encodes CASSRSQGSNQPQHF.

The rearrangement links TRBV28 to TRBJ1-2, with 9 bases that match TRBD1. Germline loops: CDR1 MDHEN, CDR2 SYDVKM. V lost 3 bases and J lost 0; bases outside the gene matches: 5. The CDR3 is made up of 16 amino acids. The CDR3 DNA follows: TGTGCCAGCAGTTTGGCCGGGACAGGGACTAACTATGGCTACACCTTC. Encoded protein: CASSLAGTGTNYGYTF.

This clone was seen a few times. The chain employs TRBV6-6 and TRBJ1-5; tentatively, D is TRBD1 (6 bases). V shed 2 bases and J shed 1 base, with 9 bases lying between them. CDR3 size: 15 residues. Looked up from germline, CDR1 is MNHNY and CDR2 is SVGAGI (reference sequence). The CDR3 DNA reads as TGTGCCAGCAGTTACGGGGGGCAGAGCAATCAGCCCCAGCATTTT. Translation: CASSYGGQSNQPQHF.

The sample holds a few counts of this clone. The genes are TRBV29-1 and TRBJ2-5; D is uncertain. The J call may be incorrect, as the DNA end agrees better with TRBJ2-7. The CDR3 loop spans 12 amino acids. Germline CDR1 is SQVTM and CDR2 is ANQGSEA. The CDR3 region has the DNA TGCAGCGTTGAAATAGAAAATTACGAGCAGTACTTC. Protein product: CSVEIENYEQYF.

This clone was seen at least ten times. J is TRBJ2-7 and V is TRBV18; D is uncertain. Germline-derived CDR1 and CDR2 are KGHSH and LQKENI. The CDR3 sequence is 14 residues long. V was cut by 3 bases and J by 2 bases, with 11 bases left in between. This CDR3 is CASSPLGGPYEQYF. The CDR3, as DNA: TGTGCCAGCTCACCCCTGGGCGGCCCCTACGAGCAGTACTTC.

The sample holds many counts of this clone. The CDR3 DNA sequence: TGTGCCAGCAGCGGGGGTCACGAGGTCATTCAGTACTTC. Amino acid sequence: CASSGGHEVIQYF. The chain combines TRBV14 with TRBJ2-4; D tentatively fits TRBD1 or TRBD2 (5 bases each). Germline V lookup: CDR1 SGHDN, CDR2 FVKESK. This CDR3 has 13 residues. V lost 5 bases and J lost 9, with 14 bases in between.

The V and J genes are TRBV2 and TRBJ2-3; TRBD1 might be the D (6 bases). This CDR3 has 16 amino acids. The V and J ends lost 7 bases and 2 bases respectively, with 19 bases between them. Per the germline V gene, CDR1 is SNHLY and CDR2 is FYNNEI. The CDR3 DNA reads TGTGCCAGCACCCCGACAGGATTCGGGATCACAGATACGCAGTATTTT. Translated, it gives CASTPTGFGITDTQYF.

V and J are TRBV7-2 and TRBJ2-7, with a possible D match to TRBD1 (6 bases). There are 12 residues in the CDR3. Germline V gene sequence: CDR1 SGHTA, CDR2 FQGNSA. The ends were cut back, 5 bases at V and 2 bases at J, with 7 bases in the middle. The CDR3 bases are TGTGCCAGCAGCCGGACAGCCTACGAGCAGTACTTC. Translating it yields CASSRTAYEQYF.

The chain has TRBV5-1 and TRBJ2-1; 7 nucleotides line up with TRBD2. Germline lookup yields CDR1 SGHRS and CDR2 YFSETQ. V lost 4 bases and J lost 2; bases outside the gene matches: 6. The CDR3 is made up of 15 amino acids. The DNA for the CDR3 is TGCGCCAGCAGCCAATTGGGGGGGACCTACAATGAGCAGTTCTTC. Amino acid sequence: CASSQLGGTYNEQFF.

This chain connects TRBV19 to TRBJ1-4, with 7 bases matching TRBD1. Germline V gene data show CDR1 as LNHDA and CDR2 as SQIVND (reference sequence). The junction had 11 bases not matched to a gene; V was cut back by 5 bases and J by 5 bases. CDR3 length: 16 residues. This chain's CDR3 is CASSVRSGTVNEKLFF. CDR3 bases: TGTGCCAGTAGTGTGCGTTCCGGGACAGTGAATGAAAAACTGTTTTTT. Combining the CDR3 with reference TRBV19 and TRBJ1-4 gives the whole variable domain DGGITQSPKYLFRKEGQNVTLSCEQNLNHDAMYWYRQDPGQGLRLIYYSQIVNDFQKGDIAEGYSVSREKKESFPLTVTSAQKNPTAFYLCASSVRSGTVNEKLFFGSGTQLSVL.

About this clone: The same CDR3 also results from other DNA sequences found in this sample. The chain is built from TRBV15 and TRBJ2-5; D is perhaps TRBD1 (5 bases). The V gene lost 2 bases and the J gene lost 2 bases, with 9 bases spanning the gap. Germline CDR1 and CDR2: LNHNV and YYDKDF (reference sequence). The CDR3 is 14 residues long. CDR3 coding DNA: TGTGCCACCAGCAGACGACAGACTCAAGAGACCCAGTACTTC. Translated, it gives CATSRRQTQETQYF.

This clone was picked up many times. The rearrangement links TRBV25-1 to TRBJ2-4, with D maybe TRBD2 (6 bases). The CDR3 length is 16 residues. V was clipped by 4 bases and J by 0 bases, with 13 bases between them. Germline CDR1 is MGHDK and CDR2 is SYGVNS. The CDR3 nucleotides read TGTGCCAGCAGTGGTGCGGGACTGCTAGCCAAAAACATTCAGTACTTC. As protein: CASSGAGLLAKNIQYF. Complete variable domain (other parts from reference TRBV25-1 and TRBJ2-4): EADIYQTPRYLVIGTGKKITLECSQTMGHDKMYWYQQDPGMELHLIHYSYGVNSTEKGDLSSESTVSRIRTEHFPLTLESARPSHTSQYLCASSGAGLLAKNIQYFGAGTRLSVL.